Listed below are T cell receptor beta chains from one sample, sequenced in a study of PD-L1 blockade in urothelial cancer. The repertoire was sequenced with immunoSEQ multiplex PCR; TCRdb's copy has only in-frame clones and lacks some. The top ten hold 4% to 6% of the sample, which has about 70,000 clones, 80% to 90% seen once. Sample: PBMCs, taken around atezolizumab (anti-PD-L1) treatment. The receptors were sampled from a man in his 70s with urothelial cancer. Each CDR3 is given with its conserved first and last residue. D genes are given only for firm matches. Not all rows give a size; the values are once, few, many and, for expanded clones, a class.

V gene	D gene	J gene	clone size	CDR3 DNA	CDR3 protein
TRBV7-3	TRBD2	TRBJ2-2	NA	TGTGCCAGCAGCCCCCACCGCAATATGCGGGAGGGCCTGAACACCGGGGAGCTGTTTTTT	CASSPHRNMREGLNTGELFF
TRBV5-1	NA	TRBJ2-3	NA	TGCGCCAGCGCGCCCGCGGGGAGCCGCACAGATACGCAGTATTTT	CASAPAGSRTDTQYF
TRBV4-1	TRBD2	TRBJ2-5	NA	TGCGCCAGCAGCAAGCCGGGACTAGCTGGGGAGACCCAGTACTTC	CASSKPGLAGETQYF
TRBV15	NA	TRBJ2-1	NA	TGTGCCACCAGCAGGTTCCTGGCCAATGAGCAGTTCTTC	CATSRFLANEQFF
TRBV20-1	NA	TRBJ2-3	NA	TGCAGTGCTATTGTCGGAGATACGCAGTATTTT	CSAIVGDTQYF
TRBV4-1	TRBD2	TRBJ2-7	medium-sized	TGCGCCAGCAGCCAAGAAGCGGGAGGAACCTACGAGCAGTACTTC	CASSQEAGGTYEQYF
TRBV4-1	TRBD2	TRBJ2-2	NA	TGCGCCAGCAGCCAGGGACTAGCGGGACCCGGGGAGCTGTTTTTT	CASSQGLAGPGELFF
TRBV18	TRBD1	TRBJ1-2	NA	TGTGCCAGCTCACCAGACAGGGACTATGGCTACACCTTC	CASSPDRDYGYTF
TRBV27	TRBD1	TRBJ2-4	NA	TGTGCCAGCAGTCCCGGGACAGTGGTGTACTTC	CASSPGTVVYF
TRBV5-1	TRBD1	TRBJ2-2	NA	TGCGCCAGCAGGTTAGGTACAGGGGGCGCCAACACCGGGGAGCTGTTTTTT	CASRLGTGGANTGELFF
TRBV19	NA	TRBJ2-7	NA	TGTGCCAGTAGTATGACAGGAGCCTACGAGCAGTACTTC	CASSMTGAYEQYF
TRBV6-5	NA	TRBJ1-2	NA	TGTGCCAGCAGCCGGACAACTAACTATGGCTACACCTTC	CASSRTTNYGYTF
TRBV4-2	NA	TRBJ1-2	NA	TGTGCCAGCAGCCAAGATTACGGAGGGAAGAACTATGGCTACACCTTC	CASSQDYGGKNYGYTF
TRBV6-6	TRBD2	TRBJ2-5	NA	TGTGCCAGCAGTGGTAGGACTAGCGGGAGAATTGAGACCCAGTACTTC	CASSGRTSGRIETQYF
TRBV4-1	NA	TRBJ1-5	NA	TGCGCCAGCAGCCCACAGGGAGCCAATCAGCCCCAGCATTTT	CASSPQGANQPQHF
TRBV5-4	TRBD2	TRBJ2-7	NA	TGTGCCAGCAGCTTGCAAGCGGGAGATACTTACGAGCAGTACTTC	CASSLQAGDTYEQYF
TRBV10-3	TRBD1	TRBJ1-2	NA	TGTGCCATCAGTGAGCTGTCAGGGGGACCTAGTGGCTACACCTTC	CAISELSGGPSGYTF